This is a list of T cell receptor beta chains from one sample in a study of blood T cell repertoires in COVID-19. Produced via immunoSEQ multiplex PCR; TCRdb's table is partial and in-frame only. The repertoire includes under 200,000 clones, 86% of them detected once, and 3% to 4% sits in the top ten. The specimen sequenced was peripheral blood. The receptors here all came from a woman aged 70-85 years with acute or convalescent COVID-19. Both conserved end residues are part of each CDR3. D genes are given only for firm matches. A clone size is listed for some rows: how often the clone was seen (once, few, many), or a class if it is expanded.

clone_size: NA; cdr3_length: 17; d_call: TRBD1; j_call: TRBJ1-1; v_call: TRBV4-3; cdr3_aa: CASSQAQGFVSGTEAFF; cdr3_nt: TGCGCCAGCAGCCAAGCACAGGGGTTTGTGTCAGGCACTGAAGCTTTCTTT
clone_size: NA; cdr3_length: 19; d_call: NA; j_call: TRBJ2-7; v_call: TRBV3-1/TRBV3-2; cdr3_aa: CASSRSGTGRSGSLSEQYF; cdr3_nt: TGTGCCAGCAGCCGAAGTGGGACAGGGAGGAGCGGGAGCCTTTCCGAGCAGTACTTC
clone_size: NA; cdr3_length: 16; d_call: TRBD1; j_call: TRBJ1-2; v_call: TRBV3-1/TRBV3-2; cdr3_aa: CASSQEGTGGYYGYTF; cdr3_nt: TGTGCCAGCAGCCAAGAAGGAACAGGGGGTTACTATGGCTACACCTTC
clone_size: NA; cdr3_length: 18; d_call: TRBD2; j_call: TRBJ2-3; v_call: TRBV28; cdr3_aa: CASSLSAWTSGSPDTQYF; cdr3_nt: TGTGCCAGCAGTTTATCCGCCTGGACTAGCGGGAGCCCAGATACGCAGTATTTT
clone_size: few; cdr3_length: 17; d_call: TRBD1; j_call: TRBJ1-1; v_call: TRBV4-1; cdr3_aa: CASSRPGTGGANTEAFF; cdr3_nt: TGCGCCAGCAGCCGCCCCGGGACAGGGGGCGCGAACACTGAAGCTTTCTTT
clone_size: NA; cdr3_length: 13; d_call: TRBD1; j_call: TRBJ2-1; v_call: TRBV27; cdr3_aa: CASKGQGDNEQFF; cdr3_nt: TGTGCCAGCAAGGGGCAGGGGGACAATGAGCAGTTCTTC
clone_size: NA; cdr3_length: 15; d_call: TRBD1; j_call: TRBJ1-2; v_call: TRBV19; cdr3_aa: CASSSMPGQGSGYTF; cdr3_nt: TGTGCCAGTAGTAGTATGCCGGGACAGGGCTCCGGCTACACCTTC
clone_size: NA; cdr3_length: 15; d_call: TRBD1; j_call: TRBJ1-6; v_call: TRBV6-5; cdr3_aa: CASSFSDRANSPLHF; cdr3_nt: TGTGCCAGCAGCTTCTCGGACAGGGCTAATTCACCCCTCCACTTT
clone_size: NA; cdr3_length: 11; d_call: NA; j_call: TRBJ2-7; v_call: TRBV19; cdr3_aa: CASMGSSEQYF; cdr3_nt: TGTGCCAGTATGGGTTCTAGCGAGCAGTACTTC
clone_size: NA; cdr3_length: 15; d_call: TRBD2; j_call: TRBJ2-1; v_call: TRBV6-2/TRBV6-3; cdr3_aa: CASSMTSGRYNEQFF; cdr3_nt: TGTGCCAGCAGCATGACTAGCGGGAGGTATAATGAGCAGTTCTTC
clone_size: NA; cdr3_length: 13; d_call: NA; j_call: TRBJ1-6; v_call: TRBV2; cdr3_aa: CASLYSGNSPLHF; cdr3_nt: TGTGCCAGCCTTTACAGCGGTAATTCACCCCTCCACTTT
clone_size: NA; cdr3_length: 13; d_call: NA; j_call: TRBJ1-5; v_call: TRBV19; cdr3_aa: CASSRGRDQPQHF; cdr3_nt: TGTGCCAGTAGCCGGGGGAGAGATCAGCCCCAGCATTTT
clone_size: few; cdr3_length: 18; d_call: NA; j_call: TRBJ2-6; v_call: TRBV5-5; cdr3_aa: CASSLAGGSWVGANVLTF; cdr3_nt: TGTGCCAGCAGCTTGGCCGGGGGATCCTGGGTCGGGGCCAACGTCCTGACTTTC
clone_size: few; cdr3_length: 14; d_call: NA; j_call: TRBJ1-2; v_call: TRBV5-5; cdr3_aa: CASSLDRGAHGYTF; cdr3_nt: TGTGCCAGCAGCTTGGACCGCGGGGCGCATGGCTACACCTTC
clone_size: once; cdr3_length: 16; d_call: NA; j_call: TRBJ1-1; v_call: TRBV6-5; cdr3_aa: CASSYSGRGTGTEAFF; cdr3_nt: TGTGCCAGCAGTTACTCTGGGAGGGGGACGGGCACTGAAGCTTTCTTT
clone_size: NA; cdr3_length: 15; d_call: NA; j_call: TRBJ1-4; v_call: TRBV30; cdr3_aa: CAWSVVGQYNEKLFF; cdr3_nt: TGTGCCTGGAGTGTTGTAGGACAGTATAATGAAAAACTGTTTTTT
clone_size: NA; cdr3_length: 15; d_call: NA; j_call: TRBJ2-5; v_call: TRBV9; cdr3_aa: CASSVAGRVQETQYF; cdr3_nt: TGTGCCAGCAGCGTAGCAGGGCGCGTCCAAGAGACCCAGTACTTC
clone_size: NA; cdr3_length: 14; d_call: TRBD1; j_call: TRBJ1-3; v_call: TRBV6-5; cdr3_aa: CASSQQGTRNTIYF; cdr3_nt: TGTGCCAGCAGTCAACAGGGGACTCGAAACACCATATATTTT
clone_size: NA; cdr3_length: 13; d_call: TRBD2; j_call: TRBJ2-7; v_call: TRBV2; cdr3_aa: CASSRTSDHEQYF; cdr3_nt: TGTGCCAGCAGCAGGACTAGCGACCACGAGCAGTACTTC
clone_size: NA; cdr3_length: 12; d_call: NA; j_call: TRBJ1-5; v_call: TRBV7-2; cdr3_aa: CASSRDYQPQHF; cdr3_nt: TGTGCCAGCAGCCGGGACTATCAGCCCCAGCATTTT
clone_size: NA; cdr3_length: 13; d_call: TRBD2; j_call: TRBJ2-1; v_call: TRBV10-1; cdr3_aa: CASARTSGFEQFF; cdr3_nt: TGCGCCAGCGCCCGGACTAGCGGGTTTGAGCAGTTCTTC
clone_size: NA; cdr3_length: 11; d_call: NA; j_call: TRBJ2-1; v_call: TRBV6-6; cdr3_aa: CASSEFEEQFF; cdr3_nt: TGTGCCAGCAGCGAGTTCGAGGAGCAGTTCTTC
clone_size: few; cdr3_length: 15; d_call: NA; j_call: TRBJ1-2; v_call: TRBV7-2; cdr3_aa: CASSAGDTRNYGYTF; cdr3_nt: TGTGCCAGCAGCGCCGGGGACACACGAAACTATGGCTACACCTTC
clone_size: NA; cdr3_length: 12; d_call: NA; j_call: TRBJ1-5; v_call: TRBV12-3/TRBV12-4; cdr3_aa: CASSRLNQPQHF; cdr3_nt: TGTGCCAGCAGTCGCCTAAATCAGCCCCAGCATTTT
clone_size: NA; cdr3_length: 16; d_call: TRBD1; j_call: TRBJ1-6; v_call: TRBV28; cdr3_aa: CASSFLRQGMDSPLHF; cdr3_nt: TGTGCCAGCAGTTTCCTCAGACAGGGAATGGATTCACCCCTCCACTTT
clone_size: NA; cdr3_length: 14; d_call: NA; j_call: TRBJ2-1; v_call: TRBV5-1; cdr3_aa: CASSLGLIYNEQFF; cdr3_nt: TGCGCCAGCAGCTTGGGACTCATCTACAATGAGCAGTTCTTC
clone_size: NA; cdr3_length: 15; d_call: TRBD1; j_call: TRBJ1-2; v_call: TRBV7-2; cdr3_aa: CASSLVTGVESRYTF; cdr3_nt: TGTGCCAGCAGCTTAGTTACAGGGGTTGAGAGTCGCTACACCTTC
clone_size: once; cdr3_length: 17; d_call: TRBD1; j_call: TRBJ2-4; v_call: TRBV6-2/TRBV6-3; cdr3_aa: CASSWHETGYAKNIQYF; cdr3_nt: TGTGCCAGCAGTTGGCACGAGACAGGGTACGCCAAAAACATTCAGTACTTC
clone_size: NA; cdr3_length: 17; d_call: TRBD1; j_call: TRBJ1-6; v_call: TRBV5-6; cdr3_aa: CASSFISQGRVGSPLHF; cdr3_nt: TGTGCCAGCAGCTTCATATCACAGGGGAGAGTAGGTTCACCCCTCCACTTT
clone_size: NA; cdr3_length: 14; d_call: TRBD1; j_call: TRBJ1-2; v_call: TRBV6-5; cdr3_aa: CASSFRGQGLGYTF; cdr3_nt: TGTGCCAGCAGTTTCCGAGGACAGGGGCTTGGCTACACCTTC
clone_size: NA; cdr3_length: 17; d_call: NA; j_call: TRBJ2-3; v_call: TRBV19; cdr3_aa: CASSITSDSVRPDTQYF; cdr3_nt: TGTGCCAGTAGTATAACCTCGGACAGCGTCCGGCCAGATACGCAGTATTTT
clone_size: NA; cdr3_length: 18; d_call: TRBD2; j_call: TRBJ2-3; v_call: TRBV7-2; cdr3_aa: CASSPRGTSGRFADTQYF; cdr3_nt: TGTGCCAGCAGCCCTAGGGGGACTAGCGGGAGATTCGCAGATACGCAGTATTTT
clone_size: NA; cdr3_length: 13; d_call: NA; j_call: TRBJ1-1; v_call: TRBV5-5; cdr3_aa: CASSPRRNTEAFF; cdr3_nt: TGTGCCAGCAGCCCTCGGAGGAACACTGAAGCTTTCTTT
clone_size: NA; cdr3_length: 18; d_call: TRBD1; j_call: TRBJ2-4; v_call: TRBV2; cdr3_aa: CASSEGQADGVAKNIQYF; cdr3_nt: TGTGCCAGCAGTGAGGGACAGGCGGACGGGGTAGCCAAAAACATTCAGTACTTC
clone_size: few; cdr3_length: 16; d_call: TRBD2; j_call: TRBJ2-1; v_call: TRBV5-5; cdr3_aa: CASSQLAGGGYNEQFF; cdr3_nt: TGTGCCAGCAGTCAGTTAGCGGGAGGTGGGTACAATGAGCAGTTCTTC
clone_size: NA; cdr3_length: 13; d_call: NA; j_call: TRBJ1-5; v_call: TRBV5-6; cdr3_aa: CASSLAGDQPQHF; cdr3_nt: TGTGCCAGCAGCTTGGCGGGGGATCAGCCCCAGCATTTT
clone_size: NA; cdr3_length: 18; d_call: TRBD1; j_call: TRBJ1-6; v_call: TRBV4-2; cdr3_aa: CASSQEPRRTGHNSPLHF; cdr3_nt: TGTGCCAGCAGCCAAGAACCGAGAAGGACAGGGCATAATTCACCCCTCCACTTT
clone_size: few; cdr3_length: 13; d_call: NA; j_call: TRBJ1-2; v_call: TRBV27; cdr3_aa: CASSLGRSGGYTF; cdr3_nt: TGTGCCAGCAGTTTAGGTCGGTCCGGGGGCTACACCTTC
clone_size: once; cdr3_length: 14; d_call: NA; j_call: TRBJ1-4; v_call: TRBV7-9; cdr3_aa: CASSLVGVREKLFF; cdr3_nt: TGTGCCAGCAGCTTAGTCGGGGTACGGGAAAAACTGTTTTTT
clone_size: NA; cdr3_length: 14; d_call: NA; j_call: TRBJ2-7; v_call: TRBV7-9; cdr3_aa: CASSLGPGQREQYF; cdr3_nt: TGTGCCAGCAGCTTAGGGCCGGGTCAGCGCGAGCAGTACTTC